The present T cell receptor beta chain was sequenced within a study of blood T cell repertoires in COVID-19. Overall study: Specimens from acute and convalescent COVID-19 originated in the United States, Italy and Spain. In each case, the material was cDNA or gDNA derived from T cells, B-cell-depleted T cells, or PBMCs.

Per the authors' pipeline: Nucleated cell number was recorded as an estimate derived from reference gene primer amplification. TCRdb's table, derived via immunoSEQ multiplex PCR, lists solely in-frame clones and lacks some. V, J and clone size are taken as reported in that table, and D and trimming were inferred from the DNA itself. The sample carries some 300,000 clones, 86% recorded once. V dropped 0 bases and J dropped 7 bases, with 12 bases sitting between them. Germline V gene sequence: CDR1 MNHEY, CDR2 SVGAGI. The CDR3 covers 14 residues. Seattle patients were enrolled during active infection and followed longitudinally.

The chain employs TRBV6-5 and TRBJ2-5; possible D gene TRBD1, 7 bases. The sequenced sample consisted of peripheral blood. The TCR was taken from a woman aged 70-85 years with COVID-19, enrolled during active disease. The CDR3 nucleotides are TGTGCCAGCAGTTACTCCTCAGGGGGAGGGACCCAGTACTTC. Translated: CASSYSSGGGTQYF.